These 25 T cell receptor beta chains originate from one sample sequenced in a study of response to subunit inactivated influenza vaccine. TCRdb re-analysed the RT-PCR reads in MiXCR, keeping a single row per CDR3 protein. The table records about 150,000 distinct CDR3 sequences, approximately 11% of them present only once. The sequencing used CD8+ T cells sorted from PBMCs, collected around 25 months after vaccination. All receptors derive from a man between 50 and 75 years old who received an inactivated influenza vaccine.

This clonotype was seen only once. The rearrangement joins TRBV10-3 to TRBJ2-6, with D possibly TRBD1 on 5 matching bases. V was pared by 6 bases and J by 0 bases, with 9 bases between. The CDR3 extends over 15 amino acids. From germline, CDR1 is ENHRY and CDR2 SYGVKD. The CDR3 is CAISQGPSGANVLTF. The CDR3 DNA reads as TGTGCCATCAGCCAGGGCCCCTCTGGGGCCAACGTCCTGACTTTC.

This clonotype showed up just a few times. For the CDR3, the DNA is TGTGCCAGCAGTTCGGTGGGACTAGCGTTAGATACGCAGTATTTT. It codes for CASSSVGLALDTQYF. V and J are TRBV28 and TRBJ2-3; 10 nucleotides agree with TRBD2. The ends lost 4 bases at V and 5 bases at J; junction bases unmatched: 6. Per the germline V gene, CDR1 is MDHEN and CDR2 is SYDVKM. This CDR3 region has 15 residues.

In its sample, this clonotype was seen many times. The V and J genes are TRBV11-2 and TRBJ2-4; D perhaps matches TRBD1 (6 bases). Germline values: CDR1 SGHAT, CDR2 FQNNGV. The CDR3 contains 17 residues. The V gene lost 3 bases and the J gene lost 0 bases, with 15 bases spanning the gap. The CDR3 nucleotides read TGTGCCAGCAGCTTTAACAGGGTGGTCTTAGCCAAAAACATTCAGTACTTC. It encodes CASSFNRVVLAKNIQYF.

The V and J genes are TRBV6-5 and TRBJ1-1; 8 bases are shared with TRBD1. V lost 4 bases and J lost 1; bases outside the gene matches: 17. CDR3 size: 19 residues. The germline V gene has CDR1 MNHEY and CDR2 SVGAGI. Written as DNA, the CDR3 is TGTGCCAGCAGTTTTTTTCCGGAGCCGGGAGGACAGGGGAACACTGAAGCTTTCTTT. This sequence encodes CASSFFPEPGGQGNTEAFF.

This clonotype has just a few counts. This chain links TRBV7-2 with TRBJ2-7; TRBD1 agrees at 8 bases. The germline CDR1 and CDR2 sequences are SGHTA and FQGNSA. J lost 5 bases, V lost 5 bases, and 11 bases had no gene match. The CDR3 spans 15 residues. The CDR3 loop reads CASSINRDRSHEQYF. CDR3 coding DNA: TGTGCCAGCAGCATTAACCGGGACAGGAGCCACGAGCAGTACTTC.

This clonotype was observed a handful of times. In DNA, the CDR3 is TGCGCCAGCAGCCAACCACAGGAGGCGACTAATGAAAAACTGTTTTTT. Its translation: CASSQPQEATNEKLFF. The chain carries TRBV4-1 and TRBJ1-4; a weak D match, TRBD1 (5 bases). Germline lookup yields CDR1 MGHRA and CDR2 YSYEKL. Trimming took off 2 bases at V and 2 bases at J, with 12 bases between the two ends. This CDR3 contains 16 residues.

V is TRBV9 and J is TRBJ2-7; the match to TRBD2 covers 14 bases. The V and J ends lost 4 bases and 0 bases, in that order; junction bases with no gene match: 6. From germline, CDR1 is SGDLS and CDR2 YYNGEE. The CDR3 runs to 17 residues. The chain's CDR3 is CASSPGTSGSRSYEQYF. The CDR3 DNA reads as TGTGCCAGCAGCCCCGGGACTAGCGGGAGTCGCTCCTACGAGCAGTACTTC.

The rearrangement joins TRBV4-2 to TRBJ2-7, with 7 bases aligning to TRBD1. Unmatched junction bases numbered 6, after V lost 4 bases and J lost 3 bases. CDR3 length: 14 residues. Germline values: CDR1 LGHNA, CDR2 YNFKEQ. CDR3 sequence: CASSPGQDNYEQYF. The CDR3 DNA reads TGTGCCAGCAGCCCAGGACAGGATAACTACGAGCAGTACTTC.

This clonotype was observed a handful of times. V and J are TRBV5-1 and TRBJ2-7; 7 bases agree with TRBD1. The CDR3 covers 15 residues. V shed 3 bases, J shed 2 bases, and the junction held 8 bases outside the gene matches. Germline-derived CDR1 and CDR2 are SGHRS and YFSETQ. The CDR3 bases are TGCGCCAGCAGCTATGGACAGGCCTCCGCCTACGAGCAGTACTTC. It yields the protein CASSYGQASAYEQYF.

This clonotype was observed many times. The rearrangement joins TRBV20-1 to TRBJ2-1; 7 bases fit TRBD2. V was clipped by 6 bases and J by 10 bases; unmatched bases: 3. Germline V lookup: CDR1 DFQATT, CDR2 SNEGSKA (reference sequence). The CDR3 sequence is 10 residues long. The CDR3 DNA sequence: TGCAGTGCGAGCGGGGAAGAGCAGTTCTTC. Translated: CSASGEEQFF.

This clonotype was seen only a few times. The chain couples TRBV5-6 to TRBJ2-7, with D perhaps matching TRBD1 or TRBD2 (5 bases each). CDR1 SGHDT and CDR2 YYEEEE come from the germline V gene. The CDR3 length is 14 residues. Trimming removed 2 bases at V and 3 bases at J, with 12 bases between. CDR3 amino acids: CASSFRGPFYEQYF. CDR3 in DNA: TGTGCCAGCAGCTTCCGGGGCCCCTTCTACGAGCAGTACTTC.

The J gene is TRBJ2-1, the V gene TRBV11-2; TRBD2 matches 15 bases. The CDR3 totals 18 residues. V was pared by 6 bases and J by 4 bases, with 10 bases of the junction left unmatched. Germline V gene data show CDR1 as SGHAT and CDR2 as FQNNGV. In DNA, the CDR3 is TGTGCCAGCAGTCGCCCGGGACTAGCGGGAGGTTTTTACAATGAGCAGTTCTTC. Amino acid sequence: CASSRPGLAGGFYNEQFF.

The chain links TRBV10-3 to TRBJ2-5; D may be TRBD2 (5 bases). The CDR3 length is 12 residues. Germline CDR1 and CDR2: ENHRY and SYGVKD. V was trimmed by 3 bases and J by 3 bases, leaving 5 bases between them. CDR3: CAISDGKETQYF. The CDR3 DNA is TGTGCCATCAGTGACGGGAAAGAGACCCAGTACTTC.

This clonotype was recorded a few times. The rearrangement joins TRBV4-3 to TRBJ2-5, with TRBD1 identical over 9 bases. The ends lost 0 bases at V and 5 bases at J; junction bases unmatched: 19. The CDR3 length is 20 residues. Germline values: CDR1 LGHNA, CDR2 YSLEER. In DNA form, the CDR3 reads TGCGCCAGCAGCCAAGATGGGTACTCGGCCGACAGGGGGTGGGAGGAGACCCAGTACTTC. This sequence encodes CASSQDGYSADRGWEETQYF.

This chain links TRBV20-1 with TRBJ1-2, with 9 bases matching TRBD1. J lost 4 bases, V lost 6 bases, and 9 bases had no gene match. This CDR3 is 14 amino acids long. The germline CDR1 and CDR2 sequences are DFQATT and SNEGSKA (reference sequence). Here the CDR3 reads CSALTGQGFYGYTF. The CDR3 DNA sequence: TGCAGTGCCTTGACGGGACAGGGTTTCTATGGCTACACCTTC.

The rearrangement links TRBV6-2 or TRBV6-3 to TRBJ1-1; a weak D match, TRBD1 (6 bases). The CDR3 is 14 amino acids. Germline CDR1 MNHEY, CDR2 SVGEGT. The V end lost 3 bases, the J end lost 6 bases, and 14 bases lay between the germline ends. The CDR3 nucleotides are TGTGCCAGCAGTTATTGGGGGGCGATACCTGAAGCTTTCTTT. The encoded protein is CASSYWGAIPEAFF.

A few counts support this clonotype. The CDR3 loop is CASTNNEQFF. The DNA of the CDR3 is TGTGCCAGCACTAACAATGAGCAGTTCTTC. The chain employs TRBV12-3 or TRBV12-4 and TRBJ2-1; D call uncertain. This CDR3 is 10 amino acids long. V was shortened by 7 bases and J by 5 bases, with 3 bases between the two germline ends.

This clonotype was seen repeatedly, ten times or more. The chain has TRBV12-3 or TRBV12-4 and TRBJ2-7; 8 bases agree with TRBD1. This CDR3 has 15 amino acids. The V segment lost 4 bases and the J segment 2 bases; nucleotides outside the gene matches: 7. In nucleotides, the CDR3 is TGTGCCAGCAGTTCGGGGACAGGTGTAACCTACGAGCAGTACTTC. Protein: CASSSGTGVTYEQYF.

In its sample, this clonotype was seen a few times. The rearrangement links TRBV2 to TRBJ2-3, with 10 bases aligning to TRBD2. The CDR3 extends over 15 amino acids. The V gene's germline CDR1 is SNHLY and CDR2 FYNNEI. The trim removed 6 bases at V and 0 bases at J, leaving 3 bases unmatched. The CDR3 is CASRTGLASTDTQYF. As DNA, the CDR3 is TGTGCCAGCAGGACGGGACTAGCGAGCACAGATACGCAGTATTTT.

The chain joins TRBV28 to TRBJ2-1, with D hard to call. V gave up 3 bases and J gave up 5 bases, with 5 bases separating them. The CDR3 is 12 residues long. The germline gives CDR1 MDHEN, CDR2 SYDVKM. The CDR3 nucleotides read TGTGCCAGCAGTTTGAAAGACAATGAGCAGTTCTTC. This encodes CASSLKDNEQFF.

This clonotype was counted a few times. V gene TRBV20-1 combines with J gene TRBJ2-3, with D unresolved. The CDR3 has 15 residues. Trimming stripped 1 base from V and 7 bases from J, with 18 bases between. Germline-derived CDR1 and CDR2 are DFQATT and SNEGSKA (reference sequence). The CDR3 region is CSARASGVPRYTQYF. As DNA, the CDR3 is TGCAGTGCTAGAGCTTCCGGAGTCCCCAGGTATACGCAGTATTTT.

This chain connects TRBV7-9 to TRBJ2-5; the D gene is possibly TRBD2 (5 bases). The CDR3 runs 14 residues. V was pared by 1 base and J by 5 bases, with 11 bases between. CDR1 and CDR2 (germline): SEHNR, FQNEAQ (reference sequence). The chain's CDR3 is CASSLVRGVETQYF. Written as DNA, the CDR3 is TGTGCCAGCAGCTTAGTTCGGGGTGTGGAGACCCAGTACTTC.

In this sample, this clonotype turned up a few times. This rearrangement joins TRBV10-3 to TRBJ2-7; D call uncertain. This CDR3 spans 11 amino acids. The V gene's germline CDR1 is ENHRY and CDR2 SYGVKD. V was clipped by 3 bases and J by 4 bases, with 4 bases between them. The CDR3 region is CAISDIYEQYF. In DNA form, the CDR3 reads TGTGCCATCAGTGATATATACGAGCAGTACTTC.

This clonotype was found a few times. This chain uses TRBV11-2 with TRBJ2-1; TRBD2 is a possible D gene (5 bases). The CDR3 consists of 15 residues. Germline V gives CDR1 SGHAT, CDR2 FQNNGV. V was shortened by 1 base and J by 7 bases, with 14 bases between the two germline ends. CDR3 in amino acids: CASSLAPAPGNEQFF. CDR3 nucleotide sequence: TGTGCCAGCAGCTTAGCGCCCGCTCCGGGAAATGAGCAGTTCTTC.

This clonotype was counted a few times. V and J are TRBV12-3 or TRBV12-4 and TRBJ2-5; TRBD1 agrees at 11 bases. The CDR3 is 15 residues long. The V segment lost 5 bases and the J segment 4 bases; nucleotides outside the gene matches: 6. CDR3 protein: CASSPRTGGLETQYF. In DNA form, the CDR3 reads TGTGCCAGCAGTCCTAGGACAGGGGGCCTAGAGACCCAGTACTTC.